One sample yielded the 20 T cell receptor beta chains listed below, sequenced in a study of cytomegalovirus exposure and HLA in healthy donors (dated by TCRdb to between 2016 and 2019). Libraries were prepared through the immunoSEQ multiplex PCR assay. As stored in TCRdb, this immuneACCESS dataset retains in-frame rearrangements with V and J assigned. A fraction of the clones does not appear; measured against another copy, unresolved V genes explain less than half of the discrepancy, and the remainder lacks a known reason. Across this sample there are roughly 260,000 clones, with around nine tenths seen only once. The biggest ten clones account for about 3% of the sample. Sequencing was done on a sample of PBMCs. The receptor set was obtained from a man aged 18 to 30 in good health and CMV-seronegative.

This chain uses TRBV5-6 with TRBJ2-1; 11 bases align to TRBD1. V lost 1 base, J lost 7 bases, and 4 bases stayed unmatched. There are 15 residues in the CDR3. Germline-derived CDR1 and CDR2 are SGHDT and YYEEEE. In DNA form, the CDR3 reads TGTGCCAGCAGCTTGTTAGGACAGGGGGCGAATGAGCAGTTCTTC. As protein: CASSLLGQGANEQFF.

V and J are TRBV6-1 and TRBJ1-1; perhaps TRBD1 as D (5 bases). V gave up 2 bases and J gave up 5 bases, with 15 bases separating them. Germline values: CDR1 MNHNS, CDR2 SASEGT. The CDR3 totals 15 residues. The CDR3 spells CASSEQDKVNTEAFF. The CDR3 region has the DNA TGTGCCAGCAGTGAACAGGACAAGGTTAATACTGAAGCTTTCTTT.

The chain couples TRBV11-2 to TRBJ1-1; D perhaps matches TRBD1 (6 bases). Germline CDR1 is SGHAT and CDR2 is FQNNGV. The CDR3 spans 14 residues. Trimming stripped 6 bases from V and 4 bases from J, with 15 bases between. The CDR3 protein is CASRAPEQGTEAFF. The CDR3 DNA is TGTGCCAGCAGGGCACCGGAACAGGGCACTGAAGCTTTCTTT.

The V and J genes are TRBV15 and TRBJ2-1, with D perhaps TRBD2 (6 bases). Germline CDR1 is LNHNV and CDR2 is YYDKDF (reference sequence). Trimming shortened V by 7 bases and J by 5 bases, and 12 bases separated the two germline ends. The CDR3 loop spans 13 amino acids. CDR3 sequence reads: CATTGTFHNEQFF. The CDR3 DNA reads TGTGCCACCACCGGGACTTTCCACAATGAGCAGTTCTTC.

This chain connects TRBV21-1 to TRBJ2-1; the listed D gene, TRBD2, was not tested against the DNA. TRBV21-1 is a pseudogene. The CDR3 length is 18 residues. The CDR3 DNA reads as TGTGCCAGCAGCAGCGGGACTAGCGGGAGTGTCTCCTACAATGAGCAGTTCTTC. Protein: CASSSGTSGSVSYNEQFF.

J is TRBJ2-7 and V is TRBV7-2, with D possibly being TRBD2 (5 bases). The V gene lost 5 bases and the J gene lost 1 base, with 15 bases spanning the gap. Germline loops: CDR1 SGHTA, CDR2 FQGNSA. The CDR3 totals 15 residues. CDR3 loop: CASSVRVSESYEQYF. The DNA of the CDR3 is TGTGCCAGCAGCGTGAGGGTTAGCGAATCCTACGAGCAGTACTTC. The variable domain in full, with the rest retrieved from reference TRBV7-2 and TRBJ2-7, is GAGVSQSPSNKVTEKGKDVELRCDPISGHTALYWYRQSLGQGLEFLIYFQGNSAPDKSGLPSDRFSAERTGGSVSTLTIQRTQQEDSAVYLCASSVRVSESYEQYFGPGTRLTVT.

With respect to this clone: Mismatch with germline at one junction end may stem from a read error. This chain uses TRBV29-1 with TRBJ2-5, with a possible D match to TRBD1 (6 bases). The germline V gene encodes CDR1 SQVTM and CDR2 ANQGSEA. The CDR3 is 13 residues long. DNA of the CDR3: TGCAGCGTCGAAGACAGGTTCCAAGAGACCCAGTACTTC. Translating it yields CSVEDRFQETQYF.

The chain uses TRBV9 and TRBJ2-7; the match to TRBD2 covers 7 bases. The CDR3 covers 14 residues. Germline V CDR1 and CDR2: SGDLS, YYNGEE. V lost 0 bases, J lost 6 bases, and 6 bases stayed unmatched. CDR3 in amino acids: CASSVARTSVEQYF. CDR3 coding DNA: TGTGCCAGCAGCGTAGCCCGGACTAGTGTCGAGCAGTACTTC. The entire variable domain, with the rest obtained from reference TRBV9 and TRBJ2-7, is as follows: DSGVTQTPKHLITATGQRVTLRCSPRSGDLSVYWYQQSLDQGLQFLIQYYNGEERAKGNILERFSAQQFPDLHSELNLSSLELGDSALYFCASSVARTSVEQYFGPGTRLTVT.

This clone appeared a single time. The chain carries TRBV19 and TRBJ1-6, with 8 bases identical to TRBD1. The CDR3 covers 13 residues. The V gene's germline CDR1 is LNHDA and CDR2 SQIVND (reference sequence). Trimming took 8 bases from V and 7 from J; bases not matched to a gene: 4. The CDR3 loop is CASQTGVNSPLHF. CDR3 nucleotide sequence: TGTGCCAGTCAGACAGGGGTCAATTCACCCCTCCACTTT.

The rearrangement joins TRBV27 to TRBJ2-1; 9 nucleotides match TRBD1. Germline values: CDR1 MNHEY, CDR2 SMNVEV (reference sequence). With 4 bases clipped from V and 4 bases from J, the junction kept 2 bases outside the gene matches. The CDR3 sequence is 14 residues long. CDR3 coding DNA: TGTGCCAGCAGTTCCGGGACAGGGTACAATGAGCAGTTCTTC. Translation gives CASSSGTGYNEQFF.

This chain connects TRBV19 to TRBJ1-5; D is ambiguous. The CDR3 consists of 13 residues. V lost 6 bases and J lost 3, with 9 bases in between. The V gene's germline CDR1 is LNHDA and CDR2 SQIVND (reference sequence). CDR3 sequence reads: CASRVQDNQPQHF. In DNA, the CDR3 is TGTGCCAGTAGAGTCCAGGACAATCAGCCCCAGCATTTT.

The chain combines TRBV7-2 with TRBJ1-1, with TRBD1 matching 7 bases. V was clipped by 0 bases and J by 3 bases; unmatched bases: 19. The CDR3 is 20 residues long. Germline CDR1 reads SGHTA; CDR2 reads FQGNSA. CDR3 sequence reads: CASSLAILRQGGLADTEAFF. CDR3 nucleotides: TGTGCCAGCAGCTTAGCCATCTTAAGACAGGGTGGTTTGGCGGACACTGAAGCTTTCTTT.

The J gene is TRBJ1-1, the V gene TRBV4-3; D ambiguous. Germline CDR1 and CDR2: LGHNA and YSLEER. The CDR3 loop spans 13 amino acids. Trimming left V 0 bases short and J 5 bases short, with 7 bases between. The CDR3 here is CASSQESRTEAFF. CDR3 nucleotide sequence: TGCGCCAGCAGCCAAGAATCGAGGACTGAAGCTTTCTTT.

The chain is built from TRBV29-1 and TRBJ1-5; D not resolved. Germline V lookup: CDR1 SQVTM, CDR2 ANQGSEA. This CDR3 comprises 13 residues. V was trimmed by 4 bases and J by 3 bases, leaving 10 bases between them. CDR3 sequence (DNA): TGCAGCGTTGGTTCCGCAGTCAATCAGCCCCAGCATTTT. Translation gives CSVGSAVNQPQHF.

The V call is TRBV28, the J call TRBJ1-5; D is ambiguous. The V end lost 7 bases, the J end lost 2 bases, and 15 bases lay between the germline ends. This CDR3 is built from 15 residues. In germline, CDR1 is MDHEN, CDR2 SYDVKM. The CDR3 protein is CASNLYERRNQPQHF. The CDR3 DNA reads as TGTGCCAGCAATCTGTACGAGAGGCGCAATCAGCCCCAGCATTTT.

The chain recombines TRBV27 with TRBJ1-5, with a possible D match to TRBD1 (5 bases). Trimming pared 6 bases from V and 8 bases from J, leaving 17 bases between. Germline values: CDR1 MNHEY, CDR2 SMNVEV (reference sequence). The CDR3 is made up of 14 amino acids. In nucleotides, the CDR3 is TGTGCCAGCAGCTCGGGGGGGGGAGGTGAGCCCCAGCATTTT. Its translation is CASSSGGGGEPQHF.

The chain is built from TRBV25-1 and TRBJ2-7; 7 nucleotides align to TRBD2. Germline V gene lookup returns CDR1 MGHDK and CDR2 SYGVNS. V lost 2 bases and J lost 0; bases outside the gene matches: 4. The CDR3 totals 15 residues. This CDR3 is CASSERGGSSYEQYF. The CDR3 DNA is TGTGCCAGCAGTGAAAGGGGCGGGAGCTCCTACGAGCAGTACTTC.

The chain links TRBV7-9 to TRBJ2-3; a weak D match, TRBD2 (6 bases). Trimming removed 5 bases from V and 5 bases from J, with 8 bases in between. CDR1 is SEHNR, CDR2 FQNEAQ, per germline (reference sequence). The CDR3 is made up of 12 amino acids. CDR3 amino acids: CASSTGVDTQYF. The CDR3 DNA is TGTGCCAGCAGCACGGGGGTAGATACGCAGTATTTT.

V usage is TRBV29-1 and J usage is TRBJ1-1; 7 nucleotides match TRBD1. This CDR3 contains 13 residues. The junction had 7 bases not matched to a gene; V was cut back by 6 bases and J by 3 bases. From germline, CDR1 is SQVTM and CDR2 ANQGSEA. The CDR3 nucleotides are TGCAGCGTATTTCTACAGGGGCACACTGAAGCTTTCTTT. Its protein is CSVFLQGHTEAFF.

This clone was detected only a few times. The chain links TRBV27 to TRBJ1-2; perhaps TRBD1 as D (6 bases). The CDR3 has 12 residues. Between the trimmed V and J ends, which lost 8 bases and 8 bases, there was a span of 15 bases. Looked up from germline, CDR1 is MNHEY and CDR2 is SMNVEV (reference sequence). The CDR3 region is CASQQGSGGYTF. As DNA, the CDR3 is TGTGCCAGCCAACAGGGCTCGGGCGGCTACACCTTC.